The T cell receptor beta chain described here comes from a study of PD-L1 blockade in urothelial cancer. Turning to the study itself: The median number of T cells present in blood samples was approximately 130,000.

In germline, CDR1 is KGHSH, CDR2 LQKENI. The CDR3 contains 15 residues. The ends lost 6 bases at V and 4 bases at J; junction bases unmatched: 11. Data came from immunoSEQ multiplex PCR; TCRdb stores just in-frame clones and leaves some out. The data show some 50,000 clones, around nine tenths seen once. Time point in this sample: pretreatment peripheral blood. Specimen: PBMCs, collected around atezolizumab (anti-PD-L1) treatment. The J gene is TRBJ2-7, the V gene TRBV18, with 8 bases aligning to TRBD1. This receptor was taken from a woman aged 60-75 years with urothelial cancer. Here the CDR3 DNA reads TGTGCCAGCTCGCAACCGGGACAGGTCGGTTACGAGCAGTACTTC. Translated, it gives CASSQPGQVGYEQYF.